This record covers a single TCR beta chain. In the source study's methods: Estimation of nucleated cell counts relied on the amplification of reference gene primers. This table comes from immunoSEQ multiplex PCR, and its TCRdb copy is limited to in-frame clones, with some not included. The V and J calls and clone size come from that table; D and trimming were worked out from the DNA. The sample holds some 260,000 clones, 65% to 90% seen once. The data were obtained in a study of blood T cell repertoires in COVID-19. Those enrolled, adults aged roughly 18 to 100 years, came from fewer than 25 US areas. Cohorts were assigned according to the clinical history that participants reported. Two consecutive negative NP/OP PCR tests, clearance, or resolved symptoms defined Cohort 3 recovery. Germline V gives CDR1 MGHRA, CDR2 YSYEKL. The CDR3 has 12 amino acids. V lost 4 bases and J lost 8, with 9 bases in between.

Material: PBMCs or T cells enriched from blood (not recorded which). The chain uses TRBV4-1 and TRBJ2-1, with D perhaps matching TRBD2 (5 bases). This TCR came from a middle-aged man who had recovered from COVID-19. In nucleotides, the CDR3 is TGCGCCAGCAGCCGGAGGCTTGATGAGCAGTTCTTC. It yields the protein CASSRRLDEQFF.